This TCR beta chain is from a study of T-cell reconstitution after alpha-beta-depleted transplantation in children. Study outcomes and limitations: T-cell counts and diversity at one year post-transplant came mainly from newly produced T cells. It was surviving recipient T cells and thymic progenitors that gave some patients high TCRbeta diversity at day 60. Reportedly, alpha-beta T cells present about two months post-transplant originated from several hundred expanded clones of graft origin.

This clonotype was counted between two and nine times. Its antigen is as yet unknown. The TCRbeta library was prepared with unique molecular identifiers. Each CDR3 protein is one row after TCRdb ran MiXCR on the PCR reads. The sample consists of some 840,000 distinct CDR3 sequences, under 20% of them appearing once. This sequence originates from a male patient aged 10-17 years who had a stem cell transplant for acute lymphoblastic leukemia, so the T cells may come from the graft donor. The sample consisted of PBMCs, mostly from graft donor cells, taken 360 days after TCRalphabeta/CD19-depleted stem cell transplant.

In DNA, the CDR3 is TGTGCCACCAGTGATTTTCCCGGACTAGCGGGACAACCCTACAATGAGCAGTTCTTC. Translated: CATSDFPGLAGQPYNEQFF. The chain links TRBV24-1 to TRBJ2-1; 12 bases map to TRBD2. The CDR3 extends over 19 amino acids. The germline gives CDR1 KGHDR, CDR2 SFDVKD. Unmatched junction bases numbered 8, after V lost 1 base and J lost 2 bases.